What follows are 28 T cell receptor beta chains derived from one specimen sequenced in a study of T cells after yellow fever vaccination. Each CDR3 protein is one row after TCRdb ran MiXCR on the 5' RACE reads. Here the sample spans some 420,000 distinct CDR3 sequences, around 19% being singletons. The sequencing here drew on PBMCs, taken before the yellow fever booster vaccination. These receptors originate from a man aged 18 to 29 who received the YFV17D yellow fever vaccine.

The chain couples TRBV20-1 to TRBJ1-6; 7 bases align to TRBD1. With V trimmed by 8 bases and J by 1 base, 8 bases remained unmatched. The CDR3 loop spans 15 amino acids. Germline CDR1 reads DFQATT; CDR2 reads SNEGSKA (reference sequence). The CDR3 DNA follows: TGCAGTCCTCAGTACAGGGGATCCTATAATTCACCCCTCCACTTT. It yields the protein CSPQYRGSYNSPLHF.

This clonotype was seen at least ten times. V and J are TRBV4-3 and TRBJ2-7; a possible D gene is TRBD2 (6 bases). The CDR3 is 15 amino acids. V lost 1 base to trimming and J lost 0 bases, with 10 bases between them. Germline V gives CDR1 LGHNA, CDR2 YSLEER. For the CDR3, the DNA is TGCGCCAGCAGCCAAGCGCGGGGAAGCTCCTACGAGCAGTACTTC. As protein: CASSQARGSSYEQYF.

The CDR3 DNA reads as TGTGCCAGCAGCTTAGGGGCGGGGGAGTCTGCAGATACGCAGTATTTT. Protein: CASSLGAGESADTQYF. J is TRBJ2-3 and V is TRBV7-9; 7 bases align to TRBD2. Germline trimming cut 1 base from V and 4 bases from J; bases unmatched to any gene: 8. From germline, CDR1 is SEHNR and CDR2 FQNEAQ (reference sequence). The CDR3 runs to 16 residues.

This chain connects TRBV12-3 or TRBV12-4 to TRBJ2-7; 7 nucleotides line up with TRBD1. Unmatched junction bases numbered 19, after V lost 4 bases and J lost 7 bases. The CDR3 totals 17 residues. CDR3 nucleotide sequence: TGTGCCAGCAGTTCCGTGGGCTTCCCGGACAGGTCTGGAGAGCAGTACTTC. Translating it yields CASSSVGFPDRSGEQYF.

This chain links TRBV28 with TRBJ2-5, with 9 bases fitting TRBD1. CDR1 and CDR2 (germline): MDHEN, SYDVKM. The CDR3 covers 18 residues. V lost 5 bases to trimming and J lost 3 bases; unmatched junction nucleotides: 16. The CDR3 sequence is CASSRLHRGRTSEETQYF. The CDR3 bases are TGTGCCAGCAGTCGCCTCCACAGGGGGCGAACCTCCGAAGAGACCCAGTACTTC. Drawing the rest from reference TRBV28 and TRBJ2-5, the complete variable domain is DVKVTQSSRYLVKRTGEKVFLECVQDMDHENMFWYRQDPGLGLRLIYFSYDVKMKEKGDIPEGYSVSREKKERFSLILESASTNQTSMYLCASSRLHRGRTSEETQYFGPGTRLLVL.

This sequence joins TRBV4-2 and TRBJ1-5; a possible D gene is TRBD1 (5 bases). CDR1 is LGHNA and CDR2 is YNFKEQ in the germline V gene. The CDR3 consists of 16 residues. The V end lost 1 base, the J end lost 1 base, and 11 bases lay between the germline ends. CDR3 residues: CASSQVAGVSNQPQHF. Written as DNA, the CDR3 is TGTGCCAGCAGCCAAGTTGCGGGGGTGAGCAATCAGCCCCAGCATTTT.

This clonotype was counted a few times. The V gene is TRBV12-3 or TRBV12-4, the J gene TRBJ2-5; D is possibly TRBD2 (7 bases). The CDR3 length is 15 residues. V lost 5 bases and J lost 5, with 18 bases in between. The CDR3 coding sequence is TGTGCCAGCAGTCCGTGGGGGGGGGGCCGGGAGACCCAGTACTTC. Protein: CASSPWGGGRETQYF.

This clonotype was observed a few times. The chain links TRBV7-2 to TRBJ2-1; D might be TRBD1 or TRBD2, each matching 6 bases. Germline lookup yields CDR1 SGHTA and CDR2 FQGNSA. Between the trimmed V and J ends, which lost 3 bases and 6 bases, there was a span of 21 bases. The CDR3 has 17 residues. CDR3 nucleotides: TGTGCCAGCAGCTTCCTACGGTCGGGGGACACCCTCAATGAGCAGTTCTTC. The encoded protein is CASSFLRSGDTLNEQFF.

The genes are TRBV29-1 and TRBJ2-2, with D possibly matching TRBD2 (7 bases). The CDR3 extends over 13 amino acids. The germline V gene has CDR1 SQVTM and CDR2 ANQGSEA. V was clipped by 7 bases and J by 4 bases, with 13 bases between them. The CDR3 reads CSARGAITGELFF. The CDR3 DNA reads TGCAGCGCACGGGGGGCGATCACCGGGGAGCTGTTTTTT.

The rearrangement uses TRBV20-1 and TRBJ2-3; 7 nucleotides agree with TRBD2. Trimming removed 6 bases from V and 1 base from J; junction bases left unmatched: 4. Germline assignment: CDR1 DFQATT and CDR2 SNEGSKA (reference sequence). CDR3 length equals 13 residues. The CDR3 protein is CSARLAGTDTQYF. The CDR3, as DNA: TGCAGTGCCAGACTAGCTGGCACAGATACGCAGTATTTT.

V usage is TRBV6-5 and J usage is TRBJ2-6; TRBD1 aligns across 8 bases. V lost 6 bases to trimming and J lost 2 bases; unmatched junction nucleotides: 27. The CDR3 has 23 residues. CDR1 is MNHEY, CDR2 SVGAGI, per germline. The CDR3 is CASSRYPIFGGQGALPGANVLTF. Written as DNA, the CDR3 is TGTGCCAGCAGCCGCTATCCCATATTTGGGGGGCAGGGGGCGCTTCCTGGGGCCAACGTCCTGACTTTC.

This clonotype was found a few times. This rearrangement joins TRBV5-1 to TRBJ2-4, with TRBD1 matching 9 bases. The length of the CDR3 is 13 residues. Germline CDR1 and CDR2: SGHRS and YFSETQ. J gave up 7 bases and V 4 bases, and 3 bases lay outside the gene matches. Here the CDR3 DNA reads TGCGCCAGCAGCGCCGGGACAGGGAACATTCAGTACTTC. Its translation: CASSAGTGNIQYF.

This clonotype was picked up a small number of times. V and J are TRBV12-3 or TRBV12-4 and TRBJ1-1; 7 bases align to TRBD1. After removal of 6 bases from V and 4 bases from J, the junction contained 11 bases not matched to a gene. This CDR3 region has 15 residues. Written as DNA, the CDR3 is TGTGCCAGCAGCCTATTCGGGCAGGGGGGCACTGAAGCTTTCTTT. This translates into CASSLFGQGGTEAFF.

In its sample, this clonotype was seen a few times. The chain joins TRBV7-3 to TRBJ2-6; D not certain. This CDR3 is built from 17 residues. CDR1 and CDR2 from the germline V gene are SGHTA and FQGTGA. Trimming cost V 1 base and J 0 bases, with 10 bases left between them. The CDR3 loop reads CASSLRATISGANVLTF. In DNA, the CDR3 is TGTGCCAGCAGCTTAAGGGCAACGATCTCTGGGGCCAACGTCCTGACTTTC.

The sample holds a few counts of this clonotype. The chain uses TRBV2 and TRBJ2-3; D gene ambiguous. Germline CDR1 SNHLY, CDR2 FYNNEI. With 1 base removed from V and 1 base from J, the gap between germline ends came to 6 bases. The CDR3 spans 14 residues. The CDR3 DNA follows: TGTGCCAGCAGTGAAGGAACCCGCACAGATACGCAGTATTTT. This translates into CASSEGTRTDTQYF.

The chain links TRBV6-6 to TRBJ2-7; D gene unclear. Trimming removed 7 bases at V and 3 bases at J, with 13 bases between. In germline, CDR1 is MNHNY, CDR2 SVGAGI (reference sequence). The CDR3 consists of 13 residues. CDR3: CASTLQTGYEQYV. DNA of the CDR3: TGTGCCAGCACCTTACAGACGGGCTACGAGCAGTACGTC.

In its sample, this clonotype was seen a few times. This CDR3 is CASSQFGDTQYF. The CDR3 DNA follows: TGTGCCAGCAGCCAATTCGGGGATACGCAGTATTTT. The chain joins TRBV4-2 to TRBJ2-3; no definite D call. In germline, CDR1 is LGHNA, CDR2 YNFKEQ. CDR3 length: 12 residues. The V end was cut by 2 bases, the J end by 6 bases, with 6 bases between.

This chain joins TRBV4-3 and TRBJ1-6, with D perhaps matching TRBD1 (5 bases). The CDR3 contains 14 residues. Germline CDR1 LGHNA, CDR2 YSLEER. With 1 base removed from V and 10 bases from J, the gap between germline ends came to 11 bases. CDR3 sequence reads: CASSQAGRRSPLHF. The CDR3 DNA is TGCGCCAGCAGCCAAGCGGGGCGCAGGTCACCCCTCCACTTT.

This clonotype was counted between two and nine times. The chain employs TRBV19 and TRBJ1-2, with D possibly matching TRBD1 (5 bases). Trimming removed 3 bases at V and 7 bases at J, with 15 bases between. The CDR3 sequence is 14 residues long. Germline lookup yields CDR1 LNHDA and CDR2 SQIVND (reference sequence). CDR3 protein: CASSITEWGGGYTF. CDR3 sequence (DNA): TGTGCCAGTAGTATCACCGAATGGGGCGGTGGCTACACCTTC.

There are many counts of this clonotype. The CDR3 here is CASSLAPGGQETQYF. The CDR3 nucleotides read TGTGCCAGCAGCTTAGCCCCTGGGGGGCAAGAGACCCAGTACTTC. The chain employs TRBV11-2 and TRBJ2-5; D is perhaps TRBD2 (6 bases). V dropped 1 base and J dropped 2 bases, with 11 bases sitting between them. This CDR3 comprises 15 residues. Looked up from germline, CDR1 is SGHAT and CDR2 is FQNNGV.

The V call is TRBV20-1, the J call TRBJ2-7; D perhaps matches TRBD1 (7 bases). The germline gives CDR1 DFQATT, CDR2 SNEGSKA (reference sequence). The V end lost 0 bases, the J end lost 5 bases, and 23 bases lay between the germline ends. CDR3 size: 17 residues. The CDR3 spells CSARDPGDRALNDEQYF. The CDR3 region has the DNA TGCAGTGCTAGAGATCCGGGAGACAGGGCTTTAAACGACGAGCAGTACTTC.

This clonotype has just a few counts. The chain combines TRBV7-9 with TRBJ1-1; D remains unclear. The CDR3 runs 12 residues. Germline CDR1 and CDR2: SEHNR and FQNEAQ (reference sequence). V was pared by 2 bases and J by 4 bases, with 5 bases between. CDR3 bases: TGTGCCAGCAGCTTAATGGTCACTGAAGCTTTCTTT. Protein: CASSLMVTEAFF. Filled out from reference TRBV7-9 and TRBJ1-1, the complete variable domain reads DTGVSQNPRHKITKRGQNVTFRCDPISEHNRLYWYRQTLGQGPEFLTYFQNEAQLEKSRLLSDRFSAERPKGSFSTLEIQRTEQGDSAMYLCASSLMVTEAFFGQGTRLTVV.

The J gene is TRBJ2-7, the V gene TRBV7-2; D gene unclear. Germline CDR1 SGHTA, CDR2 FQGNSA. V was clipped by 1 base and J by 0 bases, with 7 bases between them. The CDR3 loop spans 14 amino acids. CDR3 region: CASSLVGTSYEQYF. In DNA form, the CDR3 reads TGTGCCAGCAGCTTAGTGGGCACCTCCTACGAGCAGTACTTC.

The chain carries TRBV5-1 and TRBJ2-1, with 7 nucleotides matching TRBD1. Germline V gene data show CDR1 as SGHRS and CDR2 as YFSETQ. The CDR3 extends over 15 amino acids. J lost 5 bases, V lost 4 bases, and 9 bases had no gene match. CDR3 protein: CASSPGTVGDNEQFF. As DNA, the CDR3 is TGCGCCAGCAGCCCCGGGACAGTGGGGGACAATGAGCAGTTCTTC.

The CDR3 DNA sequence: TGTGCCAGCAGCCCCGGACGATTCGACGGCTACACCTTC. It specifies CASSPGRFDGYTF. The chain recombines TRBV12-3 or TRBV12-4 with TRBJ1-2; no clear D. V was trimmed by 6 bases and J by 8 bases, leaving 16 bases between them. The CDR3 loop spans 13 amino acids.

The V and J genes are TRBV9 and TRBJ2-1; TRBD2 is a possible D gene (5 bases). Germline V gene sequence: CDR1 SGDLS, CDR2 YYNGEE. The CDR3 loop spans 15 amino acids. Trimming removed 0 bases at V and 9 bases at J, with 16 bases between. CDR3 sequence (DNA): TGTGCCAGCAGCGTAGGGGCAGGTATTGGAGGTGAGCAGTTCTTC. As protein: CASSVGAGIGGEQFF.

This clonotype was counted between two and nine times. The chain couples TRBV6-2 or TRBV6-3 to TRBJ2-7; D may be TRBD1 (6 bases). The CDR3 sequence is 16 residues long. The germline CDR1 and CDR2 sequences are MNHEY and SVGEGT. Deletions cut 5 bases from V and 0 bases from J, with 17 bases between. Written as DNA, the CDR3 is TGTGCCAGCAGTCCCCCCAGGGGATCCCTCTCCTACGAGCAGTACGTC. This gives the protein CASSPPRGSLSYEQYV.

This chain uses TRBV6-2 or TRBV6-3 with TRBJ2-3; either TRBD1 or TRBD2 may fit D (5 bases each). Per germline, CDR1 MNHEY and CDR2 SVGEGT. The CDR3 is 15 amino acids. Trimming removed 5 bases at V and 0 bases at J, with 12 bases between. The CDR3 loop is CASSDRGPSTDTQYF. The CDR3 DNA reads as TGTGCCAGCAGTGACCGGGGCCCAAGCACAGATACGCAGTATTTT.